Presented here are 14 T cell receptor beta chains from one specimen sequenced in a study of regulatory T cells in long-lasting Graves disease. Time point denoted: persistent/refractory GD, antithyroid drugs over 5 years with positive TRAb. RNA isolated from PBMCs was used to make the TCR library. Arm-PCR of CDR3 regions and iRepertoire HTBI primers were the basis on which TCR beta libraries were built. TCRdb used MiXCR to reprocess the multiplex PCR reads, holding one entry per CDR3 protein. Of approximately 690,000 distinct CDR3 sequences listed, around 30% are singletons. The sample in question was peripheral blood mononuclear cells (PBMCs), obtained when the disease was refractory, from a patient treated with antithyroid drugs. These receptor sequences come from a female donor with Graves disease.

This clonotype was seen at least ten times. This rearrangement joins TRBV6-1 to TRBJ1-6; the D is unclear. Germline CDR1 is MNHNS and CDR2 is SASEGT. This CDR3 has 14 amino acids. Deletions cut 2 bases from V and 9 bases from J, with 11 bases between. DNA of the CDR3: TGTGCCAGCAGTGAAACCGGGGATGCTTCACCCCTCCACTTT. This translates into CASSETGDASPLHF.

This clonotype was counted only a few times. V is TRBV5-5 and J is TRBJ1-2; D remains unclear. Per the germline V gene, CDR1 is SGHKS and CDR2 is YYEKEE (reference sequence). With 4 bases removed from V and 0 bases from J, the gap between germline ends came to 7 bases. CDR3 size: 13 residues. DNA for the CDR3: TGTGCCAGCAGCCAGCTCACTAACTATGGCTACACCTTC. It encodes CASSQLTNYGYTF. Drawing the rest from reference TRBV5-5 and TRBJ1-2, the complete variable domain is DAGVTQSPTHLIKTRGQQVTLRCSPISGHKSVSWYQQVLGQGPQFIFQYYEKEERGRGNFPDRFSARQFPNYSSELNVNALLLGDSALYLCASSQLTNYGYTFGSGTRLTVV.

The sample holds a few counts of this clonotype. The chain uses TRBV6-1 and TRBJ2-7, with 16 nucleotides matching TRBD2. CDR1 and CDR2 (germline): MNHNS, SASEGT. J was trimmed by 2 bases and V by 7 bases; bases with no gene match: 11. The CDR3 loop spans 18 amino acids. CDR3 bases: TGTGCCAGCATTCGAGGGGGACTAGCGGGAGGGAAGACCTACGAGCAGTACTTC. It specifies CASIRGGLAGGKTYEQYF.

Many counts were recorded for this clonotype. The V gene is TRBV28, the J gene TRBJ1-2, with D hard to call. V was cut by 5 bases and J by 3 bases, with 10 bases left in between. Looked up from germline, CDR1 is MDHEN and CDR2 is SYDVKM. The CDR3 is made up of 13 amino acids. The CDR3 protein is CASSVIQDYGYTF. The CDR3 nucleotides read TGTGCCAGCAGTGTCATCCAGGACTATGGCTACACCTTC.

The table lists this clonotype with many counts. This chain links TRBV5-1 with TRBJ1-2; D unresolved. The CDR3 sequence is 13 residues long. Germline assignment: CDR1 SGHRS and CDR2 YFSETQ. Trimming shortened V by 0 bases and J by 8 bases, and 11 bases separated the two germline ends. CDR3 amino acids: CASSLDGERGYTF. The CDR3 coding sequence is TGCGCCAGCAGCTTGGATGGGGAACGGGGCTACACCTTC. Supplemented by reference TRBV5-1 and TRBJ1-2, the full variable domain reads KAGVTQTPRYLIKTRGQQVTLSCSPISGHRSVSWYQQTPGQGLQFLFEYFSETQRNKGNFPGRFSGRQFSNSRSEMNVSTLELGDSALYLCASSLDGERGYTFGSGTRLTVV.

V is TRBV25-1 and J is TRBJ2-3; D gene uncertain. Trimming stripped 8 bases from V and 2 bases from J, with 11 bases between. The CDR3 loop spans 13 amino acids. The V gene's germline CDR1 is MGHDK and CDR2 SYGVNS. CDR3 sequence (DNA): TGTGCCAGCGCCTTCCCGGACACAGATACGCAGTATTTT. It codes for CASAFPDTDTQYF.

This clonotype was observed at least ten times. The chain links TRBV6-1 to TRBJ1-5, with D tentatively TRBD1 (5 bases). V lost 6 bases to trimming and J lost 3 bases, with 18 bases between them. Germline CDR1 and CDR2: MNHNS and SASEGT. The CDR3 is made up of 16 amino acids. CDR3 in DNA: TGTGCCAGCAGAGCCTCAGGGTCCCAAGCCAATCAGCCCCAGCATTTT. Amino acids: CASRASGSQANQPQHF.

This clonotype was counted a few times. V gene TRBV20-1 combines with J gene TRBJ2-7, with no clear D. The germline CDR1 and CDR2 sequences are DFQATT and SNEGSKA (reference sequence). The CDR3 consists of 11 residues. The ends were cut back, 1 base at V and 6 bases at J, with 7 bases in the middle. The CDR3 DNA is TGCAGTGCTAGAGGGTCTCTCGAGCAGTACTTC. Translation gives CSARGSLEQYF.

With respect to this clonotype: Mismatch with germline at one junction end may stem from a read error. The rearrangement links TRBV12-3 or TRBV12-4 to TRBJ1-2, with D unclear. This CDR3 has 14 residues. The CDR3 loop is CASSLKPNYYGYAF. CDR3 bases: TGTGCCAGCAGTTTAAAGCCGAACTACTATGGCTACGCCTTC.

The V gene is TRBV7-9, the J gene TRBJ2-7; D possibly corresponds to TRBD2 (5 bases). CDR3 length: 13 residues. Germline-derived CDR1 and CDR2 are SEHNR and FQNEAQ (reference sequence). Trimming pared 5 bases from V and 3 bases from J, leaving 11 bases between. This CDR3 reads CASSPGLYYEQYF. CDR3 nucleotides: TGTGCCAGCAGCCCCGGACTGTACTACGAGCAGTACTTC.

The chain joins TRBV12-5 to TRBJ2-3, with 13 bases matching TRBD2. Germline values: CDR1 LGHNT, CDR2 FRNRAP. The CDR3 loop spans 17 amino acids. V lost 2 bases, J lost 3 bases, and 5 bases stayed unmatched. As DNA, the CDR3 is TGTGCTAGTGGTTTGACTAGCGGGAGGGCTCAGACAGATACGCAGTATTTT. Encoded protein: CASGLTSGRAQTDTQYF. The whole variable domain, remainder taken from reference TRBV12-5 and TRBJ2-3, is DARVTQTPRHKVTEMGQEVTMRCQPILGHNTVFWYRQTMMQGLELLAYFRNRAPLDDSGMPKDRFSAEMPDATLATLKIQPSEPRDSAVYFCASGLTSGRAQTDTQYFGPGTRLTVL.

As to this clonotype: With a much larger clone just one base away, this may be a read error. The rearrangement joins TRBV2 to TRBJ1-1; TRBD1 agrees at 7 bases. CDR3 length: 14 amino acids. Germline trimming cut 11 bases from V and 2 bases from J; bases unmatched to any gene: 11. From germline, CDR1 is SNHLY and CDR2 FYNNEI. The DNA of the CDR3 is TGTGCCTCCAACCCGGGGACAGCTAACACTGAAGCTTTCTTT. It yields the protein CASNPGTANTEAFF.

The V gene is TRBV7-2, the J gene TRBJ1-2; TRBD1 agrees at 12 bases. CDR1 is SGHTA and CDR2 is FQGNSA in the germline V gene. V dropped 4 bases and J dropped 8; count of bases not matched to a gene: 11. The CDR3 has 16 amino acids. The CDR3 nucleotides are TGTGCCAGCAGCTGGGACAGGGGGCTCTCGGCGTCGGGCTACACCTTC. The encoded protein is CASSWDRGLSASGYTF.

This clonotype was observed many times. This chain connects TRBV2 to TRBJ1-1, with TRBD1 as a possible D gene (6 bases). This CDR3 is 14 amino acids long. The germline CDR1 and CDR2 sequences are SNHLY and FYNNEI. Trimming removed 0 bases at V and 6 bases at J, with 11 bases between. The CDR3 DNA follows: TGTGCCAGCAGTGAAGCCGTAAGGACAGCTGAAGCTTTCTTT. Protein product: CASSEAVRTAEAFF.